This paragraph reports one T cell receptor beta chain. Its antigen is unidentified. The data derive from a study of identical twins. After template switching added a universal primer site, the resulting cDNA carried unique molecular identifiers. TCRdb re-called the 5' RACE reads with MiXCR, one entry per CDR3 protein. The sample lists about 890,000 distinct CDR3 sequences, more than 9% occurring once. Findings of the study overall: Beta out-of-frame sequences showed weaker excess sharing between twins.

Losses at the gene ends were 10 bases for V and 0 bases for J; bases not matched to a gene: 8. Germline CDR1 reads MNHNS; CDR2 reads SASEGT. The CDR3 is 14 amino acids. These sequences were also reported in another study, on yellow fever vaccine responses in identical twins.

J is TRBJ2-5 and V is TRBV6-1, with TRBD1 matching 7 bases. Source material: PBMCs. The TCR comes from a woman younger than 35 in good health. CDR3: CATRQDRHQETQYF. The CDR3 nucleotides read TGTGCCACTAGGCAGGACAGGCACCAAGAGACCCAGTACTTC.